Below, 20 T cell receptor beta chains from the same sample are listed, as sequenced in a study of cytomegalovirus exposure and HLA in healthy donors. The method was immunoSEQ multiplex PCR; TCRdb's version includes in-frame clones alone and lacks a portion of them. The sample has 130,000 to 150,000 clones; 80% to 90% are singletons. Sequenced sample: PBMCs. These receptors were collected from a man aged 18 to 30 in good health and CMV-seropositive.

The V gene is TRBV6-6, the J gene TRBJ2-1; 15 bases line up with TRBD2. V lost 4 bases to trimming and J lost 9 bases; unmatched junction nucleotides: 4. This CDR3 contains 15 residues. CDR1 is MNHNY and CDR2 is SVGAGI in the germline V gene (reference sequence). This chain's CDR3 is CASSWTSGGASEQFF. The CDR3 DNA sequence: TGTGCCAGCAGTTGGACTAGCGGGGGGGCCAGTGAGCAGTTCTTC.

This clone appeared once. The V gene is TRBV5-4, the J gene TRBJ1-3, with 10 positions matching TRBD1. Per germline, CDR1 SGHNT and CDR2 YYREEE (reference sequence). J was trimmed by 4 bases and V by 4 bases; bases with no gene match: 5. The CDR3 totals 15 residues. The CDR3 DNA sequence: TGTGCCAGCAGCAGGAGACAGGGGGCCGGAAACACCATATATTTT. This translates into CASSRRQGAGNTIYF.

The gene calls are TRBV6-5 and TRBJ1-4; 9 positions agree with TRBD1. CDR3 length: 14 amino acids. V was pared by 5 bases and J by 7 bases, with 5 bases of the junction left unmatched. CDR1 and CDR2 (germline): MNHEY, SVGAGI. The CDR3 reads CASSKWDRAEKLFF. CDR3 DNA sequence: TGTGCCAGCAGTAAATGGGACAGGGCTGAAAAACTGTTTTTT.

The V call is TRBV5-1, the J call TRBJ2-1, with TRBD2 identical over 10 bases. The CDR3 is 16 amino acids. The V gene's germline CDR1 is SGHRS and CDR2 YFSETQ. V lost 0 bases to trimming and J lost 3 bases; unmatched junction nucleotides: 3. CDR3: CASSLGLAGVYNEQFF. CDR3 sequence (DNA): TGCGCCAGCAGCTTGGGTCTAGCGGGGGTCTACAATGAGCAGTTCTTC.

This sequence joins TRBV5-1 and TRBJ1-3, with D perhaps TRBD1 (5 bases). Germline assignment: CDR1 SGHRS and CDR2 YFSETQ. The CDR3 extends over 13 amino acids. Trimming shortened V by 7 bases and J by 5 bases, and 13 bases separated the two germline ends. In DNA, the CDR3 is TGCGCCAGCGCTATCGACAGCCGAAACACCATATATTTT. The encoded protein is CASAIDSRNTIYF. Full variable domain (outside the CDR3, taken from reference TRBV5-1 and TRBJ1-3): KAGVTQTPRYLIKTRGQQVTLSCSPISGHRSVSWYQQTPGQGLQFLFEYFSETQRNKGNFPGRFSGRQFSNSRSEMNVSTLELGDSALYLCASAIDSRNTIYFGEGSWLTVV.

V gene TRBV28 combines with J gene TRBJ1-5; 7 bases align to TRBD1. The CDR3 is made up of 15 amino acids. Germline CDR1 is MDHEN and CDR2 is SYDVKM. V lost 6 bases to trimming and J lost 5 bases; unmatched junction nucleotides: 10. CDR3 nucleotide sequence: TGTGCCAGCAGCCGCTTAGACAGGGACCATCAGCCCCAGCATTTT. It specifies CASSRLDRDHQPQHF.

This chain joins TRBV2 and TRBJ1-2, with 9 bases aligning to TRBD1. V dropped 3 bases and J dropped 4; count of bases not matched to a gene: 6. Germline loops: CDR1 SNHLY, CDR2 FYNNEI. CDR3 length equals 15 residues. The CDR3 coding sequence is TGTGCCAGCAGTGATGAACAGGGGGCAGTCTATGGCTACACCTTC. Translating it yields CASSDEQGAVYGYTF. The whole variable domain, filled in from reference TRBV2 and TRBJ1-2, reads EPEVTQTPSHQVTQMGQEVILRCVPISNHLYFYWYRQILGQKVEFLVSFYNNEISEKSEIFDDQFSVERPDGSNFTLKIRSTKLEDSAMYFCASSDEQGAVYGYTFGSGTRLTVV.

The V and J genes are TRBV10-3 and TRBJ1-3; D is undetermined. The germline V and J ends were trimmed by 7 bases and 0 bases, with 7 bases remaining between them. This CDR3 has 13 residues. Germline V gene data show CDR1 as ENHRY and CDR2 as SYGVKD. The CDR3 nucleotides read TGTGCCATCAAACCGGTCTCTGGAAACACCATATATTTT. Its translation is CAIKPVSGNTIYF.

The rearrangement links TRBV6-1 to TRBJ2-1; 8 bases agree with TRBD2. Germline lookup yields CDR1 MNHNS and CDR2 SASEGT. The CDR3 is 15 residues long. The trim removed 6 bases at V and 2 bases at J, leaving 6 bases unmatched. As DNA, the CDR3 is TGTGCCAGCAGCGTTAGCGGGACGGCCTACAATGAGCAGTTCTTC. This sequence encodes CASSVSGTAYNEQFF.

This chain links TRBV30 with TRBJ2-1, with 11 bases matching TRBD2. CDR1 and CDR2 from the germline V gene are GTSNPN and SVGIG (reference sequence). Trimming took 0 bases from V and 5 from J; bases not matched to a gene: 3. The CDR3 contains 15 residues. In DNA, the CDR3 is TGTGCCTGGAGTGTCGCTAGCGGGGGGAACAATGAGCAGTTCTTC. Residues: CAWSVASGGNNEQFF.

V and J are TRBV6-6 and TRBJ2-2, with TRBD2 as a possible D gene (6 bases). V shed 7 bases and J shed 8 bases, with 17 bases lying between them. Germline-derived CDR1 and CDR2 are MNHNY and SVGAGI (reference sequence). The CDR3 has 14 amino acids. CDR3 in DNA: TGTGCCAGCAACCGGGACTCCCGAACGGGGGAGCTGTTTTTT. This gives the protein CASNRDSRTGELFF.

The chain carries TRBV28 and TRBJ1-2; no clear D gene. The germline V gene has CDR1 MDHEN and CDR2 SYDVKM. This CDR3 spans 15 amino acids. Trimming removed 4 bases at V and 8 bases at J, with 20 bases between. The DNA of the CDR3 is TGTGCCAGCAGTTACGGACGGGCTGATGGAGGGGGCTACACCTTC. It specifies CASSYGRADGGGYTF.

This clone came up once. This chain connects TRBV12-5 to TRBJ2-7; possible D gene TRBD1, 6 bases. V was trimmed by 7 bases and J by 6 bases, leaving 22 bases between them. The germline V gene encodes CDR1 LGHNT and CDR2 FRNRAP. CDR3 length equals 15 residues. CDR3: CASAYGGASLAEQYF. The DNA for the CDR3 is TGTGCTAGTGCTTATGGGGGCGCGAGTCTTGCCGAGCAGTACTTC. The complete variable domain, with remaining parts taken from reference TRBV12-5 and TRBJ2-7, reads DARVTQTPRHKVTEMGQEVTMRCQPILGHNTVFWYRQTMMQGLELLAYFRNRAPLDDSGMPKDRFSAEMPDATLATLKIQPSEPRDSAVYFCASAYGGASLAEQYFGPGTRLTVT.

This sequence joins TRBV7-6 and TRBJ1-5, with 10 bases that match TRBD1. With 3 bases clipped from V and 6 bases from J, the junction kept 2 bases outside the gene matches. CDR3 length equals 14 residues. The germline gives CDR1 SGHVS, CDR2 FNYEAQ. The CDR3 bases are TGTGCCAGCAGCTTGGGACAGGGGTTTCAGCCCCAGCATTTT. Translating gives CASSLGQGFQPQHF.

This clone was seen only a few times. The sample contains more than one DNA sequence encoding this CDR3. The genes are TRBV5-1 and TRBJ1-1; D is unclear. This CDR3 contains 15 residues. Germline CDR1 reads SGHRS; CDR2 reads YFSETQ. Deletions cut 0 bases from V and 1 base from J, with 10 bases between. The CDR3 loop is CASSLDGRGNTEAFF. The CDR3 nucleotides are TGCGCCAGCAGCTTGGACGGCAGAGGGAACACTGAAGCTTTCTTT.

The chain joins TRBV7-9 to TRBJ2-1; perhaps TRBD2 as D (6 bases). The CDR3 runs 15 residues. Trimming removed 3 bases at V and 8 bases at J, with 17 bases between. Germline CDR1 reads SEHNR; CDR2 reads FQNEAQ (reference sequence). CDR3 coding DNA: TGTGCCAGCAGCTTCGGCGGGATTATAAGGGATGAGCAGTTCTTC. Its translation: CASSFGGIIRDEQFF.

J is TRBJ1-5 and V is TRBV19; D remains unclear. Germline CDR1 is LNHDA and CDR2 is SQIVND (reference sequence). The V end lost 7 bases, the J end lost 1 base, and 20 bases lay between the germline ends. The CDR3 sequence is 17 residues long. CDR3 nucleotide sequence: TGTGCCAGTACCCCCCGGGGAAACGGGTTGAGCAATCAGCCCCAGCATTTT. Amino acid sequence: CASTPRGNGLSNQPQHF. The whole variable domain, filled in from reference TRBV19 and TRBJ1-5, reads DGGITQSPKYLFRKEGQNVTLSCEQNLNHDAMYWYRQDPGQGLRLIYYSQIVNDFQKGDIAEGYSVSREKKESFPLTVTSAQKNPTAFYLCASTPRGNGLSNQPQHFGDGTRLSIL.

The gene calls are TRBV30 and TRBJ2-1, with no clear D. V was clipped by 0 bases and J by 7 bases, with 7 bases between them. Germline CDR1 is GTSNPN and CDR2 is SVGIG (reference sequence). The CDR3 runs 12 residues. CDR3 amino acids: CAWSVPGNEQFF. The CDR3 bases are TGTGCCTGGAGTGTACCAGGAAATGAGCAGTTCTTC.

The rearrangement links TRBV10-3 to TRBJ1-2; D call uncertain. V lost 10 bases to trimming and J lost 0 bases, with 9 bases between them. Germline V gene sequence: CDR1 ENHRY, CDR2 SYGVKD. The CDR3 length is 12 residues. The CDR3 reads CASKGANYGYTF. The CDR3 nucleotides are TGTGCCAGCAAGGGAGCTAACTATGGCTACACCTTC.

This clone was detected once. V is TRBV6-1 and J is TRBJ1-2; TRBD1 agrees at 10 bases. Losses at the gene ends were 3 bases for V and 4 bases for J; bases not matched to a gene: 2. Looked up from germline, CDR1 is MNHNS and CDR2 is SASEGT. The CDR3 spans 14 residues. This CDR3 reads CASSEDRGIYGYTF. The CDR3 coding sequence is TGTGCCAGCAGTGAGGACAGGGGGATCTATGGCTACACCTTC.